This is a list of T cell receptor beta chains from one sample in a study of shared clonotypes between healthy human individuals. Sequencing was performed with immunoSEQ multiplex PCR; in TCRdb, only in-frame clones are kept and a portion is missing. The table lists roughly 2 million clones, approximately 96% of them singletons. Sequences were obtained from naive CD4+ T cells sorted from blood. All receptors derive from a man aged 18 to 29 in good health. Each CDR3 is given with its conserved first and last residue.

v_call	j_call	cdr3_aa
TRBV5-1	TRBJ2-1	CASSLSTESSYNEQFF
TRBV5-1	TRBJ2-1	CASSPSGGAYEQFF
TRBV15	TRBJ1-4	CATSRFSGTVGEKLFF
TRBV4-3	TRBJ1-2	CASSQDHGGPGYTF
TRBV28	TRBJ1-6	CASSLTGSNSPLHF
TRBV7-3	TRBJ1-3	CASSANPAGNTIYF
TRBV2	TRBJ1-2	CASSLIGTGGAGGYTF
TRBV18	TRBJ2-1	CASSPQAGDSEQFF
TRBV15	TRBJ2-5	CATSLKQETQYF
TRBV18	TRBJ2-1	CASSPRTGMNEQFF
TRBV6-1	TRBJ1-5	CASSLGQNQPQHF
TRBV7-9	TRBJ1-2	CASSLEGQGRDYGYTF
TRBV19	TRBJ1-2	CASSMERTGPYGYTF
TRBV15	TRBJ2-2	CATSREGRNTGELFF
TRBV28	TRBJ2-7	CASSTVSGVIEQYF
TRBV18	TRBJ2-1	CASSPWLALYNEQFF
TRBV9	TRBJ1-6	CASSTSGTENSPLHF
TRBV7-2	TRBJ2-2	CASSSDRRSGELFF
TRBV7-8	TRBJ1-5	CASSQRYPNQPQHF
TRBV7-2	TRBJ2-7	CASSLGAQQYF
TRBV6-1	TRBJ2-5	CASNLGLPGETQYF
TRBV19	TRBJ1-5	CASSIGGSNQPQHF
TRBV28	TRBJ1-2	CASSWGLGQGAGGYTF
TRBV2	TRBJ1-4	CASSALARGEKLFF
TRBV7-9	TRBJ1-5	CASREGTGYQPQHF
TRBV5-1	TRBJ1-2	CASSLTLGAGYGYTF
TRBV4-2	TRBJ2-7	CASSQGQGAYEQYF
TRBV18	TRBJ2-7	CASSPYQGPYEQYF
TRBV6-1	TRBJ2-7	CASSVTGGYEQYF
TRBV4-2	TRBJ1-5	CASRGTDSFNSNQPQHF
TRBV5-1	TRBJ2-3	CASRPPGLGGSDTQYF
TRBV27	TRBJ1-2	CASSLPRDRAIYGYTF
TRBV7-9	TRBJ2-1	CASSFRDRDYNEQFF
TRBV5-4	TRBJ1-2	CASSFDKLYGYTF
TRBV19	TRBJ2-7	CASSISPGGGWEQYF
TRBV19	TRBJ2-5	CASSIVAEGTQYF
TRBV6-1	TRBJ2-3	CASKLAGVSTDTQYF
TRBV6-1	TRBJ2-2	CASSSATVSGELFF
TRBV5-1	TRBJ1-2	CASSTGQGRVNGYTF
TRBV28	TRBJ2-1	CASSTEKEQFF
TRBV10-1	TRBJ2-3	CASSLAIGTSASTDTQYF
TRBV28	TRBJ1-2	CASSLTGNYGYTF
TRBV10-3	TRBJ1-2	CAISDVVKAGQGSGYTF
TRBV4-3	TRBJ1-5	CASSQVGGSNQPQHF
TRBV10-3	TRBJ1-5	CAISESGGALNQPQHF
TRBV5-5	TRBJ1-5	CASSYSPDQPQHF